This T cell receptor beta chain appears in the sequencing data of a study of glioma-infiltrating T cells (TCRdb year 2016). Some background on the complete study: Glioma tissue, non-neoplastic brain tissue and matched peripheral blood mononuclear cells were used as sources from which TCR alpha- and beta-chain repertoires were sequenced. The paired cohort was made up of three low-grade glioma patients, about 8 primary glioblastoma patients and three non-glioma patients who contributed non-neoplastic brain tissue. Each tissue-infiltrating repertoire was compared with the same patient's peripheral blood repertoire to measure divergence between tissue and blood T-cell populations.

V drops 3 bases and J drops 0 bases, leaving 12 bases in between. From the cysteine up to the phenylalanine, the CDR3 has a length of 16 residues. The sequence is cut down to CDR3 DNA, 48 bases in frame from base 1. CDR1 KGHSH and CDR2 LQKENI were looked up in the germline V gene. The investigation overall reported the following: VJ-independent divergence between tissue and blood was found to be below expectation in non-neoplastic patients but above expectation in all gliomas, particularly low-grade gliomas. Only a very small number of CDR3 sequences turned up in both tissue and blood, a result put down to high CDR3 diversity combined with limited sampling. Group comparisons were based on small numbers of patients: three non-neoplastic, three low-grade glioma and several glioblastoma patients.

The iRepertoire nested amplicon-rescue multiplex PCR (arm-PCR) platform was used to amplify TCR alpha and beta CDR3 regions from RNA. The input for one-step reverse transcription and amplification was roughly 85-400 ng of tissue mRNA or PBMC total RNA. After bead purification, a secondary multiplex PCR added Illumina adapters, and libraries were gel-purified between 200 and 400 bp. Demultiplexing relied on internal 6-nucleotide barcodes carried by the libraries. Sequencing of libraries was performed on an Illumina MiSeq with 2x220 or 2x250 nucleotide paired-end reads. The authors' pipeline ran thus. Paired reads were merged using FLASH 1.2.11 and aligned with BWA-MEM to the GRCh37 human genome, and TRA and TRB reads were then extracted. V and J assignment used an IMGT-derived reference of cassette sequences and CDR3 motifs that included pseudogenes. Reads were translated in three frames, and productive CDR3s were defined by a C…FGXG motif without stop codons. Clonotypes were defined as unique combinations of V-J cassette pair and CDR3 amino acid sequence. Hamming distance filtering was applied to reads, with thresholds set by the sequence error rate of each sample in mapped regions. TCRdb trimmed public reads at Q25 via fastp, called clones via MiXCR and kept in-frame beta chains. For every CDR3 protein sequence, its rows merge into one entry that carries the most common genes and DNA. TCRdb's processing, not the authors' own work, is the source of the V and J calls. This sample is represented by 150,000 or so distinct CDR3 sequences; approximately 39% of them were singletons. More than 15% of the sample rests with the top ten.

Concerning this clonotype itself: Its antigen target is currently unknown. No base quality values were provided; no much bigger clone lies one nucleotide off.

The material sequenced was glioma tissue, nonneoplastic brain tissue, or PBMCs (not recorded which). The receptor's source is a human donor with low-grade glioma or glioblastoma, undergoing nonglioma brain surgery, or in good health (not recorded which). The V gene is TRBV18 and the J gene is TRBJ1-3; a tentative D call is TRBD1 (6 bases match). The DNA sequence is given as TGTGCCAGCTCACCGCAGGGGTTGTACTCTGGAAACACCATATATTTT. Its translation reads: CASSPQGLYSGNTIYF.